The 8 T cell receptor beta chains below come from one sample, sequenced in a study of T cells in Graves' hyperthyroidism and ophthalmopathy. From RNA transcripts, TCR beta CDR3 regions were amplified. HTBI primers drove first-round RT-PCR of the TCR CDR3. TCRdb reprocessed the multiplex PCR reads with MiXCR, giving one entry per CDR3 protein. The repertoire holds roughly 420,000 distinct CDR3 sequences, with roughly 14% as singletons. The sample was blood. Every receptor here comes from a woman between 18 and 30 years old with Graves' hyperthyroidism.

The chain employs TRBV5-4 and TRBJ1-4; 7 bases map to TRBD1. The germline V gene encodes CDR1 SGHNT and CDR2 YYREEE (reference sequence). The J segment lost 4 bases and the V segment lost 4 bases, leaving 4 bases of the junction unmatched. The CDR3 has 14 residues. This CDR3 reads CASSVGQFNEKLFF. CDR3 DNA sequence: TGTGCCAGCAGCGTGGGACAGTTTAATGAAAAACTGTTTTTT.

This clonotype has a count of ten or more. The gene calls are TRBV5-1 and TRBJ2-1, with 8 nucleotides matching TRBD2. This CDR3 region has 15 residues. CDR1 is SGHRS and CDR2 is YFSETQ in the germline V gene. The V gene end was trimmed by 4 bases and the J gene end by 8 bases; junction bases not matched to a gene: 11. CDR3 sequence: CASSPGREGRYEQFF. For the CDR3, the DNA is TGCGCCAGCAGCCCCGGGAGGGAGGGGCGGTATGAGCAGTTCTTC.

This clonotype was observed at least ten times. Because the CDR3's place on the DNA is in doubt, the DNA is left out and the CDR3 is given as listed by TCRdb. The chain has TRBV27 and TRBJ1-1; TRBD1, the table's D call, lacks a check against the DNA. The CDR3 numbers 15 amino acids, ends counted. CDR1 is MNHEY, CDR2 SMNVEV, per germline (reference sequence). The CDR3 loop reads CASSFGAGRGTEAFF.

V gene TRBV6-1 combines with J gene TRBJ2-3, with D perhaps TRBD2 (7 bases). CDR1 and CDR2 (germline): MNHNS, SASEGT. This CDR3 region has 15 residues. The V end was cut by 1 base, the J end by 6 bases, with 14 bases between. In DNA form, the CDR3 reads TGTGCCAGCAGTGAAGATAGGGGGGGGGCGGATACGCAGTATTTT. Translated, it gives CASSEDRGGADTQYF.

The V gene is TRBV5-4, the J gene TRBJ2-1, with TRBD2 as a possible D gene (7 bases). The closer fit of TRBJ2-7 to the DNA end suggests the J call may be wrong. This CDR3 region has 16 residues. Germline CDR1 reads SGHNT; CDR2 reads YYREEE (reference sequence). The CDR3 loop is CASSPRIGGAYNEQYF. The CDR3 DNA reads as TGTGCCAGCAGCCCCCGAATTGGGGGGGCCTACAATGAGCAGTACTTC.

This clonotype was counted ten times or more. V is TRBV10-3 and J is TRBJ1-2; perhaps TRBD1 as D (5 bases). Germline V lookup: CDR1 ENHRY, CDR2 SYGVKD. Trimming shortened V by 4 bases and J by 4 bases, and 10 bases separated the two germline ends. This CDR3 comprises 13 residues. The CDR3 is CAISAGVPYGYTF. In DNA, the CDR3 is TGTGCCATCAGTGCGGGGGTGCCCTATGGCTACACCTTC.

Here the CDR3 DNA reads TGTGCCACAGAACATGGGGGCCGAGAGACCCAGTACTTC. Translating gives CATEHGGRETQYF. The J gene is TRBJ2-5, the V gene TRBV3-1, with a weak D call TRBD1 (6 bases). Trimming took 10 bases from V and 4 from J, leaving 16 bases between them. The CDR3 has 13 amino acids. Germline CDR1 reads LGHDT; CDR2 reads YNNKEL (reference sequence).

Many counts were recorded for this clonotype. The chain employs TRBV28 and TRBJ1-5; D is ambiguous. The CDR3 spans 12 residues. V was trimmed by 6 bases and J by 1 base, leaving 4 bases between them. The germline V gene has CDR1 MDHEN and CDR2 SYDVKM. CDR3 DNA: TGTGCCAGCAGGACAAGCAATCAGCCCCAGCATTTT. Amino acid sequence: CASRTSNQPQHF.